Shown below are 32 T cell receptor beta chains from a single sample sequenced in a study of chemoradiotherapy in HPV16-positive cancers. The table came from immunoSEQ multiplex PCR; TCRdb's copy has only in-frame clones and leaves some out. The table shows some 34,000 clones, with 92% occurring only once. The material sequenced was blood, taken from a patient who underwent chemoradiotherapy. These TCRs come from a human donor with HPV-associated anogenital cancer.

The chain recombines TRBV9 with TRBJ2-7; perhaps TRBD2 as D (6 bases). With 0 bases removed from V and 3 bases from J, the gap between germline ends came to 13 bases. Germline values: CDR1 SGDLS, CDR2 YYNGEE. This CDR3 has 15 residues. The CDR3 loop reads CASSVGGDRSYEQYF. The CDR3 bases are TGTGCCAGCAGCGTAGGGGGGGACCGAAGCTACGAGCAGTACTTC. Based on the CDR3 plus reference TRBV9 and TRBJ2-7, the full variable domain is DSGVTQTPKHLITATGQRVTLRCSPRSGDLSVYWYQQSLDQGLQFLIQYYNGEERAKGNILERFSAQQFPDLHSELNLSSLELGDSALYFCASSVGGDRSYEQYFGPGTRLTVT.

The gene calls are TRBV5-8 and TRBJ1-6; no clear D gene. V lost 1 base to trimming and J lost 7 bases, with 12 bases between them. The CDR3 has 15 residues. Germline V gene sequence: CDR1 SGHTS, CDR2 YDEGEE. CDR3 region: CASSLTVLENSPLHF. The CDR3 nucleotides are TGTGCCAGCAGCTTGACGGTTTTGGAGAATTCACCCCTCCACTTT.

This clone was counted a single time. V usage is TRBV28 and J usage is TRBJ1-6; D remains unclear. This CDR3 is built from 15 residues. Germline CDR1 is MDHEN and CDR2 is SYDVKM. Trimming removed 5 bases at V and 9 bases at J, with 17 bases between. CDR3 amino acids: CASSRPQGQGSPLHF. The DNA for the CDR3 is TGTGCCAGCAGTCGCCCCCAAGGGCAAGGTTCACCCCTCCACTTT.

CDR3: CATSRDRASAEAFF. CDR3 coding DNA: TGTGCCACCAGCAGAGATCGGGCGTCGGCTGAAGCTTTCTTT. This chain connects TRBV15 to TRBJ1-1; no reliable D call. This CDR3 is built from 14 residues. Trimming pared 0 bases from V and 6 bases from J, leaving 11 bases between. Germline-derived CDR1 and CDR2 are LNHNV and YYDKDF (reference sequence).

The rearrangement uses TRBV2 and TRBJ1-3, with a weak D call TRBD1 (6 bases). Germline CDR1 and CDR2: SNHLY and FYNNEI. CDR3 size: 16 residues. V was pared by 7 bases and J by 0 bases, with 16 bases between. CDR3 in amino acids: CASIRDRLLSGNTIYF. The CDR3, as DNA: TGTGCCAGCATTCGCGACAGGCTCCTCTCTGGAAACACCATATATTTT.

The chain links TRBV9 to TRBJ1-5; the match to TRBD1 covers 10 bases. The V gene's germline CDR1 is SGDLS and CDR2 YYNGEE. This CDR3 region has 14 residues. The junction had 2 bases not matched to a gene; V was cut back by 3 bases and J by 5 bases. The CDR3 DNA sequence: TGTGCCAGCAGCGGACAGGGGGCCTATCAGCCCCAGCATTTT. Protein product: CASSGQGAYQPQHF.

The genes are TRBV4-3 and TRBJ1-6, with D possibly matching TRBD1 (5 bases). The CDR3 extends over 14 amino acids. Trimming pared 6 bases from V and 7 bases from J, leaving 13 bases between. CDR1 and CDR2 (germline): LGHNA, YSLEER. CDR3 in amino acids: CASRWGLSNSPLHF. CDR3 coding DNA: TGCGCCAGCAGGTGGGGACTCTCGAATTCACCCCTCCACTTT.

The CDR3 DNA follows: TGTGCCAGTAGTGGCTCCCGGCGGGGCTACACCTTC. The encoded protein is CASSGSRRGYTF. J is TRBJ1-2 and V is TRBV19; the D is unclear. Deletions cut 5 bases from V and 8 bases from J, with 12 bases between. CDR1 is LNHDA, CDR2 SQIVND, per germline (reference sequence). The CDR3 is 12 amino acids.

The chain joins TRBV11-3 to TRBJ1-1, with 7 bases matching TRBD1. Germline V gene sequence: CDR1 SGHNT, CDR2 YENEEA. Trimming cost V 6 bases and J 1 base; bases outside gene matches: 2. This CDR3 comprises 13 residues. The chain's CDR3 is CASSWDRNTEAFF. CDR3 DNA: TGTGCCAGCAGTTGGGACAGGAACACTGAAGCTTTCTTT.

The V call is TRBV5-1, the J call TRBJ1-3; 7 bases line up with TRBD1. The CDR3 has 13 residues. Trimming cost V 6 bases and J 3 bases; bases outside gene matches: 3. Germline CDR1 is SGHRS and CDR2 is YFSETQ. The CDR3 reads CASTTGYGNTIYF. In nucleotides, the CDR3 is TGCGCCAGCACGACAGGGTATGGAAACACCATATATTTT.

The sample holds a few counts of this clone. V gene TRBV5-1 combines with J gene TRBJ2-2, with D unresolved. V lost 2 bases to trimming and J lost 2 bases, with 1 base between them. Germline V gene lookup returns CDR1 SGHRS and CDR2 YFSETQ. The CDR3 runs 12 residues. The CDR3 is CASSFNTGELFF. The CDR3, as DNA: TGCGCCAGCAGCTTTAACACCGGGGAGCTGTTTTTT. Using reference TRBV5-1 and TRBJ2-2 for the parts outside the CDR3, the full variable domain is KAGVTQTPRYLIKTRGQQVTLSCSPISGHRSVSWYQQTPGQGLQFLFEYFSETQRNKGNFPGRFSGRQFSNSRSEMNVSTLELGDSALYLCASSFNTGELFFGEGSRLTVL.

The chain carries TRBV9 and TRBJ2-1, with D possibly matching TRBD2 (7 bases). V was pared by 4 bases and J by 2 bases, with 13 bases between. Per the germline V gene, CDR1 is SGDLS and CDR2 is YYNGEE. This CDR3 has 15 amino acids. The CDR3 DNA follows: TGTGCCAGCAGCCCCCGGGGGGCACCCTACAATGAGCAGTTCTTC. This sequence encodes CASSPRGAPYNEQFF.

The chain employs TRBV2 and TRBJ1-5; perhaps TRBD1 as D (6 bases). CDR3 length: 15 amino acids. Germline values: CDR1 SNHLY, CDR2 FYNNEI. V was trimmed by 1 base and J by 5 bases, leaving 12 bases between them. Here the CDR3 DNA reads TGTGCCAGCAGTGAAGTTAACAGGGCCCATCAGCCCCAGCATTTT. Residues: CASSEVNRAHQPQHF.

This clone was observed once. The CDR3 loop reads CASRLEHEQFF. The CDR3 bases are TGTGCCAGCAGACTAGAGCATGAGCAGTTCTTC. The chain couples TRBV7-9 to TRBJ2-1; a possible D gene is TRBD2 (5 bases). CDR1 and CDR2 from the germline V gene are SEHNR and FQNEAQ (reference sequence). The CDR3 is 11 residues long. Trimming took 6 bases from V and 8 from J, leaving 8 bases between them. Full variable domain (outside the CDR3, taken from reference TRBV7-9 and TRBJ2-1): DTGVSQNPRHKITKRGQNVTFRCDPISEHNRLYWYRQTLGQGPEFLTYFQNEAQLEKSRLLSDRFSAERPKGSFSTLEIQRTEQGDSAMYLCASRLEHEQFFGPGTRLTVL.

The rearrangement links TRBV4-2 to TRBJ2-7; no firm D call. CDR3 length: 16 amino acids. With 0 bases removed from V and 6 bases from J, the gap between germline ends came to 18 bases. Germline values: CDR1 LGHNA, CDR2 YNFKEQ. CDR3: CASSQDSSVQKREQYF. CDR3 DNA: TGTGCCAGCAGCCAAGATTCGAGCGTCCAGAAACGCGAGCAGTACTTC.

The rearrangement uses TRBV6-1 and TRBJ2-7; D gene unclear. This CDR3 is 13 amino acids long. Germline-derived CDR1 and CDR2 are MNHNS and SASEGT. V lost 6 bases and J lost 0, with 9 bases in between. This chain's CDR3 is CASRGDGSYEQYF. The CDR3 nucleotides read TGTGCCAGCAGGGGCGACGGCTCCTACGAGCAGTACTTC.

This chain joins TRBV11-2 and TRBJ2-2, with D possibly matching TRBD2 (6 bases). Trimming took off 3 bases at V and 6 bases at J, with 8 bases between the two ends. This CDR3 contains 13 residues. CDR1 is SGHAT, CDR2 FQNNGV, per germline. The CDR3 sequence is CASSLDYSGELFF. CDR3 in DNA: TGTGCCAGCAGCTTGGACTATTCCGGGGAGCTGTTTTTT.

The genes are TRBV7-9 and TRBJ1-1, with D uncertain. Germline V gene data show CDR1 as SEHNR and CDR2 as FQNEAQ (reference sequence). The V end was cut by 1 base, the J end by 6 bases, with 6 bases between. The length of the CDR3 is 12 residues. CDR3 coding DNA: TGTGCCAGCAGCTTAGGGAGCTCTGAAGCTTTCTTT. Translated: CASSLGSSEAFF. The variable domain in full, completed from reference TRBV7-9 and TRBJ1-1, reads DTGVSQNPRHKITKRGQNVTFRCDPISEHNRLYWYRQTLGQGPEFLTYFQNEAQLEKSRLLSDRFSAERPKGSFSTLEIQRTEQGDSAMYLCASSLGSSEAFFGQGTRLTVV.

The chain combines TRBV6-5 with TRBJ2-7; D may be TRBD2 (6 bases). The germline V gene encodes CDR1 MNHEY and CDR2 SVGAGI. The CDR3 is 15 amino acids. V lost 5 bases, J lost 2 bases, and 16 bases lay in between. The CDR3 region is CASSLTSISPYEQYF. The CDR3 nucleotides read TGTGCCAGCAGTCTTACTAGCATATCCCCCTACGAGCAGTACTTC.

The chain has TRBV29-1 and TRBJ1-1, with a weak D call TRBD1 (6 bases). The CDR3 covers 16 residues. Trimming shortened V by 0 bases and J by 3 bases, and 17 bases separated the two germline ends. Germline CDR1 reads SQVTM; CDR2 reads ANQGSEA. The CDR3 DNA reads as TGCAGCGTTGAAGACGTCGGGGGGCATGGGGACACTGAAGCTTTCTTT. This encodes CSVEDVGGHGDTEAFF.

V is TRBV25-1 and J is TRBJ2-1, with D possibly matching TRBD2 (5 bases). From germline, CDR1 is MGHDK and CDR2 SYGVNS. Trimming took off 1 base at V and 9 bases at J, with 13 bases between the two ends. This CDR3 contains 14 residues. In DNA, the CDR3 is TGTGCCAGCAGTGAATTCCCTAGGAGGAGTGAGCAGTTCTTC. It encodes CASSEFPRRSEQFF.

Turning to this clone: One end of the junction is discordant with germline, which a read error may explain. The V call is TRBV7-6, the J call TRBJ2-2; perhaps TRBD2 as D (8 bases). The CDR3 is made up of 17 amino acids. The germline CDR1 and CDR2 sequences are SGHVS and FNYEAQ. The CDR3 DNA reads as TGTGCCAGCAGATTAGGACCGGGAGGGGGCTACACCGGGGAGCTGTTTTTT. Protein sequence: CASRLGPGGGYTGELFF. The full variable domain, in which reference TRBV7-6 and TRBJ2-2 provide the parts outside the CDR3, is GAGVSQSPRYKVTKRGQDVALRCDPISGHVSLYWYRQALGQGPEFLTYFNYEAQQDKSGLPNDRFSAERPEGSISTLTIQRTEQRDSAMYRCASRLGPGGGYTGELFFGEGSRLTVL.

The chain recombines TRBV6-5 with TRBJ2-7; 9 nucleotides line up with TRBD1. Trimming took 10 bases from V and 5 from J; bases not matched to a gene: 12. The germline V gene has CDR1 MNHEY and CDR2 SVGAGI. CDR3 length equals 14 residues. CDR3 sequence reads: CATKLVQGADEQYF. CDR3 DNA: TGTGCCACCAAACTCGTACAGGGGGCCGACGAGCAGTACTTC.

This clone was seen more than once but under ten times. The V gene is TRBV7-9, the J gene TRBJ1-5, with TRBD1 matching 7 bases. The CDR3 runs to 14 residues. Germline V CDR1 and CDR2: SEHNR, FQNEAQ (reference sequence). With V trimmed by 5 bases and J by 4 bases, 5 bases remained unmatched. The CDR3 spells CASSPGGGNQPQHF. CDR3 in DNA: TGTGCCAGCAGCCCAGGGGGAGGTAATCAGCCCCAGCATTTT.

A few counts support this clone. The rearrangement uses TRBV25-1 and TRBJ1-2; D is unresolved. Trimming stripped 7 bases from V and 6 bases from J, with 18 bases between. The CDR3 is 14 amino acids. Germline loops: CDR1 MGHDK, CDR2 SYGVNS. CDR3 residues: CASIGVSGSHGYTF. CDR3 DNA sequence: TGTGCCAGCATCGGAGTGTCGGGGAGTCATGGCTACACCTTC.

The chain joins TRBV5-4 to TRBJ1-1; D is perhaps TRBD1 (5 bases). The CDR3 runs to 12 residues. Trimming took 1 base from V and 6 from J, leaving 7 bases between them. Germline CDR1 SGHNT, CDR2 YYREEE (reference sequence). The CDR3 loop reads CASSLIGAEAFF. The DNA of the CDR3 is TGTGCCAGCAGCTTGATAGGGGCTGAAGCTTTCTTT.

This chain links TRBV4-1 with TRBJ2-5; 13 bases align to TRBD2. The CDR3 extends over 16 amino acids. Per germline, CDR1 MGHRA and CDR2 YSYEKL. Unmatched junction bases numbered 7, after V lost 2 bases and J lost 7 bases. The DNA for the CDR3 is TGCGCCAGCAGCCAACCGACTAGCGGGGGGCGGAGGACCCAGTACTTC. The encoded protein is CASSQPTSGGRRTQYF.

As DNA, the CDR3 is TGTGCCAGCAGCGTAGGTTGGGACACGGCTCAGCCCCAGCATTTT. Amino acids: CASSVGWDTAQPQHF. The chain couples TRBV9 to TRBJ1-5; D might be TRBD1 (6 bases). Germline lookup yields CDR1 SGDLS and CDR2 YYNGEE. Trimming took off 0 bases at V and 6 bases at J, with 13 bases between the two ends. This CDR3 region has 15 residues. Based on the CDR3 plus reference TRBV9 and TRBJ1-5, the full variable domain is DSGVTQTPKHLITATGQRVTLRCSPRSGDLSVYWYQQSLDQGLQFLIQYYNGEERAKGNILERFSAQQFPDLHSELNLSSLELGDSALYFCASSVGWDTAQPQHFGDGTRLSIL.

The V and J genes are TRBV6-4 and TRBJ2-3; 11 nucleotides match TRBD2. This CDR3 spans 15 amino acids. In germline, CDR1 is MRHNA, CDR2 SNTAGT. V lost 0 bases and J lost 4; bases outside the gene matches: 0. CDR3 sequence (DNA): TGTGCCAGCAGTGACTCTAGCGGGGGGGCAGATACGCAGTATTTT. Its protein product is CASSDSSGGADTQYF.

V and J are TRBV19 and TRBJ2-2; 11 bases are a match to TRBD2. There are 16 residues in the CDR3. The V gene end was trimmed by 7 bases and the J gene end by 6 bases; junction bases not matched to a gene: 10. The germline V gene has CDR1 LNHDA and CDR2 SQIVND (reference sequence). In DNA, the CDR3 is TGTGCCAGTAAGACTAGCGGGGCTTCGGGGCCCGGGGAGCTGTTTTTT. This sequence encodes CASKTSGASGPGELFF.

The V gene is TRBV9, the J gene TRBJ1-5, with D unresolved. The germline V and J ends were trimmed by 2 bases and 3 bases, with 12 bases remaining between them. The V gene's germline CDR1 is SGDLS and CDR2 YYNGEE. There are 15 residues in the CDR3. The CDR3 reads CASSVSGNSNQPQHF. Written as DNA, the CDR3 is TGTGCCAGCAGCGTTTCCGGGAACTCCAATCAGCCCCAGCATTTT.

This chain connects TRBV23-1 to TRBJ2-6, with D unclear. TRBV23-1 is reported as an ORF; its role is uncertain. This CDR3 has 16 amino acids. V was cut by 8 bases and J by 0 bases, with 14 bases left in between. The chain's CDR3 is CASGRGVNSGANVLTF. The CDR3 DNA reads as TGCGCCAGCGGGCGTGGAGTCAACTCTGGGGCCAACGTCCTGACTTTC.